The present T cell receptor beta chain was sequenced within a study of human T cells and chemical hapten exposure. General study findings and limits: With regard to DPC sensitization, TCRs above 1 in 1000 frequency did not change. The presence of alopecia in the donors means their immune response may differ from healthy people's.

Described time point: pre-sensitization, week 0. Treatment specified: therapeutic diphenylcyclopropenone sensitization with weekly scalp DPC. Separate cDNA molecules received unique molecular identifiers, which the library attached to them. MiXCR was run by TCRdb on the RACE reads, yielding one entry per CDR3 protein. The table shows more than 300,000 distinct CDR3 sequences, with more than 4.5% occurring only once. This clonotype was detected many times. Its antigen is as yet unknown. Germline values: CDR1 LNHNV, CDR2 YYDKDF (reference sequence). This CDR3 spans 16 amino acids. Trimming removed 3 bases from V and 2 bases from J; junction bases left unmatched: 6.

Sample: whole blood, taken in connection with sensitization to the hapten diphenylcyclopropenone (DPC). The chain recombines TRBV15 with TRBJ2-3, with TRBD2 matching over 9 bases. The sequence was obtained from a woman aged 45-60 years with alopecia areata. Some clones in this sample may be carry-over from other donors' samples. The CDR3: CATSSLAGTYTDTQYF. The CDR3 coding sequence is TGTGCCACCAGCAGCCTAGCGGGGACTTACACAGATACGCAGTATTTT.